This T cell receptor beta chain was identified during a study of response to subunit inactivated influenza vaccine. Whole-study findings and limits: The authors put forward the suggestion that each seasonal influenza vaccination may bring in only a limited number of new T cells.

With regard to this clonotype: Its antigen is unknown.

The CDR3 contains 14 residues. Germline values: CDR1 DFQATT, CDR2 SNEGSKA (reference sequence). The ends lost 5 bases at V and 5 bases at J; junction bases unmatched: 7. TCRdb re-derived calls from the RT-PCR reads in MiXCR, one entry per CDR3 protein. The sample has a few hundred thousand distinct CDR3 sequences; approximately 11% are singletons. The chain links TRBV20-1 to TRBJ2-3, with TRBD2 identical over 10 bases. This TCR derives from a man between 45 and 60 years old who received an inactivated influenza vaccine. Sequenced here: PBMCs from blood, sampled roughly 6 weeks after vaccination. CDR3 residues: CSAYASGSGDTQYF. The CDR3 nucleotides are TGCAGTGCTTATGCTAGCGGGAGCGGAGATACGCAGTATTTT.